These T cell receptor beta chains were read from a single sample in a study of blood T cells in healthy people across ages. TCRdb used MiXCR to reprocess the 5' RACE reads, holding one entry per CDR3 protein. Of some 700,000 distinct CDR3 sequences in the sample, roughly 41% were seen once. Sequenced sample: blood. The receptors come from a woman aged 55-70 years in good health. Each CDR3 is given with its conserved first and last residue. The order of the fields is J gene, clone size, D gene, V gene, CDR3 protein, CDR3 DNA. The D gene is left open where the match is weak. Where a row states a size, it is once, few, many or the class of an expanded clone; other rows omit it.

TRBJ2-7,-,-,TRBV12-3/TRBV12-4,CASSLVGYDEQYF,TGTGCCAGCAGTTTAGTGGGATACGACGAGCAGTACTTC
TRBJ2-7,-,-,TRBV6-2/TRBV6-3,CASSAGTNKQYF,TGTGCCAGCAGTGCTGGGACCAACAAGCAGTACTTC
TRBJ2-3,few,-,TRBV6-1,CASRIQGREADTQYF,TGTGCCAGCAGGATACAGGGGAGGGAGGCAGATACGCAGTATTTT
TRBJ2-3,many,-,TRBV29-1,CSAPSADLSTDTQYF,TGCAGCGCTCCTAGCGCTGACCTCAGCACAGATACGCAGTATTTT
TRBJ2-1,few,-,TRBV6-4,CASRREGSSYNEQFF,TGTGCCAGCAGACGCGAGGGGAGCTCCTACAATGAGCAGTTCTTC
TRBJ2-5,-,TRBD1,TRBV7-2,CASSYQGAGTQYF,TGTGCCAGCAGCTACCAGGGGGCAGGGACCCAGTACTTC
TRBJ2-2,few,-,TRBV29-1,CSVGDILNTGELFF,TGCAGCGTTGGGGACATTTTGAACACCGGGGAGCTGTTTTTT
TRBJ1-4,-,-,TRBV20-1,CSAKGPRGEKLFF,TGCAGTGCTAAGGGCCCAAGGGGAGAAAAACTGTTTTTT
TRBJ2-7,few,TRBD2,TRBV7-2,CASSLVVTSVGYYYNEQYF,TGTGCCAGCAGCTTAGTGGTCACTAGCGTCGGCTACTACTACAATGAGCAGTACTTC
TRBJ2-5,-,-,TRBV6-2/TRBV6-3,CASQRTYQETQYF,TGTGCCAGCCAGCGGACCTACCAAGAGACCCAGTACTTC
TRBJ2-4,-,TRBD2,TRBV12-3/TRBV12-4,CASSFAGGGPIKNIQYF,TGTGCCAGCAGTTTTGCCGGCGGGGGGCCGATCAAAAACATTCAGTACTTC
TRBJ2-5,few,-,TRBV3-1,CASSQERTQYF,TGTGCCAGCAGCCAAGAACGGACCCAGTACTTC
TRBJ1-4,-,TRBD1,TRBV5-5,CASSMGQGDEKLFF,TGTGCCAGCAGCATGGGACAGGGGGATGAAAAACTGTTTTTT
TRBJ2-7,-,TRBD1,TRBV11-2,CASSYTGDRPYEQYF,TGTGCCAGCAGCTACACCGGGGACAGACCCTACGAGCAGTACTTC
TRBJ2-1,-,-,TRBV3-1,CASSQTGDEQFF,TGTGCCAGCAGCCAAACGGGAGATGAGCAGTTCTTC
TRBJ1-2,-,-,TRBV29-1,CSVEVGSNYGYTF,TGCAGCGTTGAAGTAGGATCTAACTATGGCTACACCTTC
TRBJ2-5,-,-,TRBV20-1,CSAKGSGVETQYF,TGCAGTGCTAAAGGGTCAGGGGTGGAGACCCAGTACTTC
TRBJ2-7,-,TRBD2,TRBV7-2,CASSPQDSGMSYEQYF,TGTGCCAGCAGCCCCCAGGATAGCGGGATGTCCTACGAGCAGTACTTC
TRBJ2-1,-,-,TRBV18,CASSPTGESYNEQFF,TGTGCCAGCTCACCAACGGGGGAGAGCTACAATGAGCAGTTCTTC
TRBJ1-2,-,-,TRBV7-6,CASSLDGAGYTF,TGTGCCAGCAGCTTAGACGGTGCTGGCTACACCTTC
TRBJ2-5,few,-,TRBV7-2,CASSPFRAVRGTQYF,TGTGCCAGCAGCCCCTTTAGGGCAGTTAGGGGGACCCAGTACTTC
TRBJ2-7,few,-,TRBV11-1,CASSLTEYEQYF,TGTGCCAGCAGCTTGACAGAGTACGAGCAGTACTTC
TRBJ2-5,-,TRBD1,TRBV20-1,CSALTGGSFGTQYF,TGCAGTGCTTTAACAGGGGGTTCCTTCGGGACCCAGTACTTC
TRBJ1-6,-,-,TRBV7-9,CASSTEDPPWTLHF,TGTGCCAGCAGTACCGAGGACCCGCCTTGGACCCTCCACTTT
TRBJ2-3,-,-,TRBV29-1,CGVDRGNTDTQYF,TGCGGCGTTGATCGGGGGAATACAGATACGCAGTATTTT